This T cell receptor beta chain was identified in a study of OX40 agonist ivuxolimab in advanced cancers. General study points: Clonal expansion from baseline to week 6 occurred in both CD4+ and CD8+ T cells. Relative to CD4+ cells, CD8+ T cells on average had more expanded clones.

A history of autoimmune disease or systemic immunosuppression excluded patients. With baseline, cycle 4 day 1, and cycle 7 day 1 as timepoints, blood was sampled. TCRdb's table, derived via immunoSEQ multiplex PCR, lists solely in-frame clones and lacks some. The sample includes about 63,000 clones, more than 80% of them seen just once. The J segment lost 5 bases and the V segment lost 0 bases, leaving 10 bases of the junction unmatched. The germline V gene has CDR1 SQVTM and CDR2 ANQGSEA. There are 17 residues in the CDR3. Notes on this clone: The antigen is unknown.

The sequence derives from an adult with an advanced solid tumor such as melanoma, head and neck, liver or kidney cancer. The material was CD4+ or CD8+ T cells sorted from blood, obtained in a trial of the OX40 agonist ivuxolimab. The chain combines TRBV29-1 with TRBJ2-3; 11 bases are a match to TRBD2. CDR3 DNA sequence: TGCAGCGTTGAAGACGTACTAGCGGGAGTCAGGGGAGATACGCAGTATTTT. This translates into CSVEDVLAGVRGDTQYF.